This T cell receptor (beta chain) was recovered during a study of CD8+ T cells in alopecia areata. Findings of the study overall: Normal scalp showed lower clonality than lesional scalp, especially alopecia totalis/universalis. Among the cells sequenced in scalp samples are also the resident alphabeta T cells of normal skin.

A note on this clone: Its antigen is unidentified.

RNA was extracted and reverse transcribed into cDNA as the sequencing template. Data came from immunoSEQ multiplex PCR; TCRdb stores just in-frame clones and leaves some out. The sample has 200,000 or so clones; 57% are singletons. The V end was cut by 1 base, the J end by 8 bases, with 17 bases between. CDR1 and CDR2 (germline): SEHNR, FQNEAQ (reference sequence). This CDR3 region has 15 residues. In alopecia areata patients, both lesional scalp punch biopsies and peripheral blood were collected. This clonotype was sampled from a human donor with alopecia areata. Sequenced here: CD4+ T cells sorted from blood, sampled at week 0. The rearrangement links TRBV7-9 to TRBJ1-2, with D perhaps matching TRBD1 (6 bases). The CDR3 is CASSLEGTLSRGYTF. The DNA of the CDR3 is TGTGCCAGCAGCTTAGAAGGGACACTGTCTAGGGGCTACACCTTC.